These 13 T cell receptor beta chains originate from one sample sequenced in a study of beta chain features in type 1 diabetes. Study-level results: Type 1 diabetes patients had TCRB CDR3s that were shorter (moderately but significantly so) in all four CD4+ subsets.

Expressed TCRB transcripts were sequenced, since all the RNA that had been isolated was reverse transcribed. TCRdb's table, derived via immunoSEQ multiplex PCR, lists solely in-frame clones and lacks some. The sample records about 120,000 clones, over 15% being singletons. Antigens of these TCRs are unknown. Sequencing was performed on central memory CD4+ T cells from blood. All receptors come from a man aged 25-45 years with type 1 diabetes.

CDR3 DNA: TGTGCCAGCAGTTACGGACAGGGGAGCACGGGAGCTTTCTTT. It yields the protein CASSYGQGSTGAFF. The chain couples TRBV6-5 to TRBJ1-1; 9 bases align to TRBD1. The V segment lost 2 bases and the J segment 10 bases; nucleotides outside the gene matches: 8. This CDR3 is built from 14 residues. Germline-derived CDR1 and CDR2 are MNHEY and SVGAGI.

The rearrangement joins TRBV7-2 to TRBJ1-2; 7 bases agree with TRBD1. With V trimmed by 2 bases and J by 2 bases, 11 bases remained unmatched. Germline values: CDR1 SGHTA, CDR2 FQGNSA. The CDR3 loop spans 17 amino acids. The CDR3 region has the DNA TGTGCCAGCAGCTTAACCGGGACAGCTGCTCGGAACTATGGCTACACCTTC. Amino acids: CASSLTGTAARNYGYTF.

CDR3 residues: CASSMGLQETQYF. The CDR3 region has the DNA TGTGCCAGTAGTATGGGACTTCAAGAGACCCAGTACTTC. The chain joins TRBV19 to TRBJ2-5; D might be TRBD2 (6 bases). V was clipped by 3 bases and J by 2 bases, with 7 bases between them. The CDR3 loop spans 13 amino acids. Germline V CDR1 and CDR2: LNHDA, SQIVND (reference sequence).

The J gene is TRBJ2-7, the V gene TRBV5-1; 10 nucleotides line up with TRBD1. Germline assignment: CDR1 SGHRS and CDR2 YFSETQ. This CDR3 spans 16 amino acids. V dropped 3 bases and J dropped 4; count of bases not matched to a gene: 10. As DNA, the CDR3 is TGCGCCAGCAGCTCATCCGGGACAGGGGCCGTATACGAGCAGTACTTC. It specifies CASSSSGTGAVYEQYF.

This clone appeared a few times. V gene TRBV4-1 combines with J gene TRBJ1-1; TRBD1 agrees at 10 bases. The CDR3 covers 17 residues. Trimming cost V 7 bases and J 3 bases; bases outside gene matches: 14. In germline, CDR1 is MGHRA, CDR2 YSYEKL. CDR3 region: CASNLRTGGKFDTEAFF. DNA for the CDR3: TGCGCCAGCAACCTTAGGACAGGGGGAAAATTTGACACTGAAGCTTTCTTT.

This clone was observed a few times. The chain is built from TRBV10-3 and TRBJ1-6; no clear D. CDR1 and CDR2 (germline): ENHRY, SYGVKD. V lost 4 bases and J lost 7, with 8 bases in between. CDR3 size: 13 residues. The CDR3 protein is CAISALQNSPLHF. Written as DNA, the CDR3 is TGTGCCATCAGTGCCTTACAGAATTCACCCCTCCACTTT.

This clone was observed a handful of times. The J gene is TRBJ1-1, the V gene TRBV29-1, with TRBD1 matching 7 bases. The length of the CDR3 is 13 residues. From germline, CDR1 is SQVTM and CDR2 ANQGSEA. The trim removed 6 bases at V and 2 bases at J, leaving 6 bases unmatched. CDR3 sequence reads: CSVLRGQNTEAFF. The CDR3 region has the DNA TGCAGCGTGCTGAGGGGGCAAAACACTGAAGCTTTCTTT.

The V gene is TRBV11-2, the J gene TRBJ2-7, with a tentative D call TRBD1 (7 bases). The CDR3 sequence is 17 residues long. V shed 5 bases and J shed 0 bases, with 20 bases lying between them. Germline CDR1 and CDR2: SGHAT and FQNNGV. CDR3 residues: CASSPRGAAESSYEQYF. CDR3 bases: TGTGCCAGCAGCCCCAGGGGGGCGGCTGAGAGCTCCTACGAGCAGTACTTC.

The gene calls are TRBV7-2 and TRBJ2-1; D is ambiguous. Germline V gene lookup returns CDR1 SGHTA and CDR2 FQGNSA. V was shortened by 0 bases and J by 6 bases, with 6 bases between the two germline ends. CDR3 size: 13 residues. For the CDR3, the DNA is TGTGCCAGCAGCTTAGCAGGGTTCAATGAGCAGTTCTTC. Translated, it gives CASSLAGFNEQFF.

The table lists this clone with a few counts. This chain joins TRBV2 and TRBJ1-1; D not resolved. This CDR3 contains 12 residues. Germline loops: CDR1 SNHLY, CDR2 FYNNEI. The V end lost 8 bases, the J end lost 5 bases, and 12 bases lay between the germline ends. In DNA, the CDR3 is TGTGCCAGCGGTGCGGGGAGGACTGAAGCTTTCTTT. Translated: CASGAGRTEAFF. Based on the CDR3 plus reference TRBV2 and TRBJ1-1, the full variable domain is EPEVTQTPSHQVTQMGQEVILRCVPISNHLYFYWYRQILGQKVEFLVSFYNNEISEKSEIFDDQFSVERPDGSNFTLKIRSTKLEDSAMYFCASGAGRTEAFFGQGTRLTVV.

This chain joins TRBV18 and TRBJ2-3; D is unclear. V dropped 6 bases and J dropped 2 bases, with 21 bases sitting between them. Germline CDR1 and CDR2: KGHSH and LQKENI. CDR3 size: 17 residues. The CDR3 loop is CASSLTLSRRNTDTQYF. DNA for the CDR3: TGTGCCAGCTCTTTAACCCTCAGTAGGCGGAACACAGATACGCAGTATTTT.

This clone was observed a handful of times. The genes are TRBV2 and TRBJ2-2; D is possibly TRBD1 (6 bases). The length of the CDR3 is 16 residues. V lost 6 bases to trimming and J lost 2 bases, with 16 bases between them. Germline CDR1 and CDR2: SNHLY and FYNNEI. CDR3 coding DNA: TGTGCCAGCAGCAAAATGAGGACAGCCAACACCGGGGAGCTGTTTTTT. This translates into CASSKMRTANTGELFF.

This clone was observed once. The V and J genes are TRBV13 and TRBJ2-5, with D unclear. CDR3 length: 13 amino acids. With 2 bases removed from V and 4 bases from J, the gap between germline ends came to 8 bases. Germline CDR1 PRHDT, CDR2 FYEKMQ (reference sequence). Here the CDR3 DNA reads TGTGCCAGCAGCTTACGGACGGGAGAGACCCAGTACTTC. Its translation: CASSLRTGETQYF. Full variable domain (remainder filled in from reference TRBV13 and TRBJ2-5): AAGVIQSPRHLIKEKRETATLKCYPIPRHDTVYWYQQGPGQDPQFLISFYEKMQSDKGSIPDRFSAQQFSDYHSELNMSSLELGDSALYFCASSLRTGETQYFGPGTRLLVL.